The source of this T cell receptor (beta chain) is a study of a mutant IDH1 vaccine in newly diagnosed glioma (dated by TCRdb to 2020 to 2022). As for the study more broadly: Vaccination began 4-6 weeks after radiotherapy alone, or alongside temozolomide cycles in the chemotherapy-containing groups. Of the approximately 35 treated patients, around 62% were male and roughly 40% were female, and a mean age of around 40 years was recorded. Before enrollment, most patients had been given radiochemotherapy with temozolomide as standard therapy, while the rest had received either radiotherapy alone or temozolomide alone. The week-35 safety follow-up was designated visit V12, and the week-47 end of study was designated visit V13. Peripheral blood was collected at six visits: V03 (baseline), V05, V07, V10, V12 and V13. Longitudinal TCRB deep sequencing was performed for about two dozen treated patients wherever samples were available for exploratory analyses. Overall study results and their limits: PBMC samples for TCRB deep sequencing were selected based on availability. No apparent relationship was observed between pseudoprogression and alterations in the top peripheral T cell clonotypes detected by TCRB sequencing. Immune responses induced by the vaccine were seen in approximately 92% of patients across multiple MHC alleles. It was noted by the authors that analyses of patient blood samples could not be reproduced owing to sample limitations.

The method behind the library was the immunoSEQ multiplex PCR assay. Following the manufacturer's protocol, the hsTCRB Kit was used to amplify rearranged TCR beta chain sequences. An Illumina MiSeq was used to sequence the TCRB libraries. Concerning the study's data processing: The kit vendor's proprietary platform handled demultiplexing, trimming and gene mapping. TCRdb mirrors the immuneACCESS table, restricted to in-frame sequences. Some clones are absent from its copies; in checked studies, under half trace to an unresolved V gene, and the reason for the others is unknown. V and J calls and clone size come straight from that table; D and trimming were deduced from the DNA. Counted in this sample were about 56,000 clones; approximately 75% of them appeared once. Less than 6.5% of the sample goes to the ten largest clones. The junction carries 8 bases between V and J, which are trimmed by 11 bases and 1 base respectively. The CDR3 holds 11 amino acids from the cysteine to the phenylalanine. Left in the record is the CDR3 DNA by itself, 33 bases read in frame from the first base. The CDR1 and CDR2 encoded by the germline V gene are ENHRY and SYGVKD.

Worth noting for this clone: It lacks a known antigen. There are no base qualities to consult, and no much larger clone falls within one base.

The time point label here, explained by the study, means: week 47, end of study. Every vaccine dose consisted of 300 ug of a 20-mer mutant IDH1 peptide in Montanide, administered subcutaneously together with topical imiquimod. Eight vaccinations were administered to patients in weeks 1, 3, 5, 7, 11, 15, 19 and 23, corresponding to visits V03 through V10. Donors had newly diagnosed WHO grade 3 or 4 IDH1-mutant astrocytomas with loss of nuclear ATRX. The samples were drawn from NOA16, a multicentre, single-arm, open-label phase I trial in Germany that tested a mutant IDH1 peptide vaccine in humans for the first time. Genomic DNA for TCRB sequencing was extracted from EDTA blood using the DNeasy Blood and Tissue Kit.

The input for sequencing was PBMCs, taken from a glioma patient whose treatment included an IDH1 peptide vaccine. The chain is encoded by TRBV10-3 joined to TRBJ1-2, with the D segment identity uncertain. This TCR was recovered from a man in his fifties with glioma. The bases are TGTGCCCTCGGGGATAACTATGGCTACACCTTC. This yields the protein CALGDNYGYTF.